This entry concerns a single T cell receptor beta chain. Its antigen remains unknown. Germline V CDR1 and CDR2: LGHNA, YNFKEQ. Deletions cut 4 bases from V and 2 bases from J, with 4 bases between. This CDR3 comprises 12 residues. This record comes from a study of T cell responses to AZD1222 COVID-19 vaccine. Looking at the study overall: Pooled in the analysis were second doses at about 4 or about 12 weeks.

Study conclusions and caveats: Clonal diversity was possibly underestimated, and white British individuals and females predominated among donors.

Assay used: immunoSEQ multiplex PCR; TCRdb lists only in-frame clones, some missing. The sample shows fewer than 130,000 clones, 81% of them seen only once. Sequenced material: peripheral blood, taken on day 0 of AZD1222 vaccination. The chain recombines TRBV4-2 with TRBJ2-3; D is ambiguous. The source of this sequence is an adult in good health. In DNA form, the CDR3 reads TGTGCCAGCAGCCCCGACACAGATACGCAGTATTTT. The encoded protein is CASSPDTDTQYF.